The T cell receptor beta chain described here comes from a study of siplizumab effects on memory and regulatory T cells. Produced via immunoSEQ multiplex PCR; TCRdb's table is partial and in-frame only. The data hold 85,000 or so clones, with 95% observed a single time. Germline CDR1 MGHRA, CDR2 YSYEKL. J was trimmed by 7 bases and V by 0 bases; bases with no gene match: 8. The length of the CDR3 is 16 residues. The TCR was taken from a human donor in good health. The sequenced sample consisted of CD8+ T cells sorted from blood. The V call is TRBV4-1, the J call TRBJ2-2, with 7 bases identical to TRBD2. The CDR3 loop reads CASSQDRGRAFGELFF. As DNA, the CDR3 is TGCGCCAGCAGCCAAGATAGAGGGAGGGCCTTCGGGGAGCTGTTTTTT.